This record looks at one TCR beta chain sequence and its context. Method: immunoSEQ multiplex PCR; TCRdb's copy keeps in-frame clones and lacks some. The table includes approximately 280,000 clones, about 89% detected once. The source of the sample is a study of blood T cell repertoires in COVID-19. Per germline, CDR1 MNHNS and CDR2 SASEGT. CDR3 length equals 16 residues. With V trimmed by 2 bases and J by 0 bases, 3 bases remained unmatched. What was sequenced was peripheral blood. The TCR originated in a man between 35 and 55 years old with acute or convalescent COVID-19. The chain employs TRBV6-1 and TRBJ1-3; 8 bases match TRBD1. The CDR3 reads CASSEYRGTSGNTIYF. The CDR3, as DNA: TGTGCCAGCAGTGAATACAGGGGGACCTCTGGAAACACCATATATTTT.